The rows below give T cell receptor beta chains drawn from one sample of a study of lymphopenia after photon versus proton radiotherapy. Here immunoSEQ multiplex PCR was the method, and the copy in TCRdb shows in-frame clones only, minus some. This sample has about 39,000 clones, with 80% to 95% found just once. The starting material was peripheral blood, obtained from a patient treated with photon-based radiotherapy. The receptors were gathered from a man aged 60 to 75 with cholangiocarcinoma. The CDR3 runs from the conserved cysteine through the conserved F or W. Each record gives: clone size, D gene, J gene, V gene, CDR3 DNA, CDR3 protein. A D gene is named only where the DNA matches it firmly. Clone size is given for some rows only: seen once, a few or many times, or a class if the clone is expanded.

once	NA	TRBJ2-2	TRBV7-8	TGTGCCAGCAGCTTCCACAGGGCTATCGGGGAGCTGTTTTTT	CASSFHRAIGELFF
NA	NA	TRBJ1-5	TRBV7-9	TGTGCCAGCAGCCCACAGGGAGGAAGTCAGCCCCAGCATTTT	CASSPQGGSQPQHF
NA	NA	TRBJ1-2	TRBV5-5	TGTGCCAGCAGCTTGAGGCCAGACCTAATCGGCTACACCTTC	CASSLRPDLIGYTF
once	NA	TRBJ1-4	TRBV7-2	TGTGCCAGCAGCGTCACCCTAGAAGAAAAACTGTTTTTT	CASSVTLEEKLFF
medium-sized	NA	TRBJ1-1	TRBV27	TGTGCCAGCAGTCACTCGGGGGGTAACACTGAAGCTTTCTTT	CASSHSGGNTEAFF
NA	NA	TRBJ2-5	TRBV27	TGTGCCAGCAGTCCCCCTCAAGAGACCCAGTACTTC	CASSPPQETQYF
NA	TRBD1	TRBJ2-2	TRBV28	TGTGCCAGCATCCACACAGGGGGGACCGGGGAGCTGTTTTTT	CASIHTGGTGELFF
NA	TRBD1	TRBJ2-7	TRBV5-1	TGCGCCAGCAGCTCCGCCGGGACAGAGACCTACGAGCAGTACTTC	CASSSAGTETYEQYF
medium-sized	TRBD2	TRBJ2-5	TRBV7-6	TGTGCCAGCAGCTTAGAAGATAGCGGGAGATGGGCCGAGACCCAGTACTTC	CASSLEDSGRWAETQYF
NA	TRBD2	TRBJ2-7	TRBV19	TGTGCCAGTAGTCCACGGACTAGCGGATACGAGCAGTACTTC	CASSPRTSGYEQYF
NA	NA	TRBJ1-2	TRBV19	TGTGCCAGTAATCGGGACACCAACTATGGCTACACCTTC	CASNRDTNYGYTF
NA	NA	TRBJ1-1	TRBV7-3	TGTGCCAGCAGCCACAGTAGCCGACGAGAGGGGGTAGGCACTGAAGCTTTCTTT	CASSHSSRREGVGTEAFF
NA	TRBD2	TRBJ2-3	TRBV9	TGTGCCAGCAGCGTACTAGCGGGGGGGCTGGATACGCAGTATTTT	CASSVLAGGLDTQYF
NA	NA	TRBJ2-4	TRBV5-4	TGTGCCAGCAGCCTATCCCCGTCCCCCGACAACTTTCAGTACTTC	CASSLSPSPDNFQYF
NA	TRBD1	TRBJ2-3	TRBV28	TGTGCCAGCACAAACCCGGGACAGGGGAGCACAGATACGCAGTATTTT	CASTNPGQGSTDTQYF
NA	TRBD2	TRBJ2-3	TRBV6-4	TGTGCCAGCAGTGCGTCAATAGCGGGTTCTGCAGATACGCAGTATTTT	CASSASIAGSADTQYF
NA	NA	TRBJ2-6	TRBV5-8	TGTGCCAGCAGCTTGGCCCTGGCTGGGGCCAACGTCCTGACTTTC	CASSLALAGANVLTF
NA	NA	TRBJ1-3	TRBV29-1	TGCAGCGTTTTAACAGCCCTTGGAAACACCATATATTTT	CSVLTALGNTIYF
NA	TRBD1	TRBJ1-5	TRBV2	TGTGCCAGCAGTGACCCGACAGGGGATCATCAGCCCCAGCATTTT	CASSDPTGDHQPQHF
NA	NA	TRBJ2-7	TRBV6-6	TGTGCCAGCAGTTACGGGGGGGCCGAAAGAAACGAGCAGTACTTC	CASSYGGAERNEQYF
NA	TRBD2	TRBJ2-2	TRBV7-3	TGTGCCAGCAGCTTACAGGGAGGGGACACCGGGGAGCTGTTTTTT	CASSLQGGDTGELFF
NA	NA	TRBJ2-1	TRBV11-3	TGTGCCAGCAGCAAAGAGGGGGGACTATCCTACAATGAGCAGTTCTTC	CASSKEGGLSYNEQFF